This is a list of T cell receptor beta chains from one sample in a study of OX40 agonist ivuxolimab in advanced cancers. Generated by immunoSEQ multiplex PCR, the TCRdb table keeps only in-frame clones and is missing some. The sample contains tens of thousands of clones, 88% of which appear only once. The source material was CD4+ or CD8+ T cells sorted from blood, sampled in a trial of the OX40 agonist ivuxolimab. These receptors originate from an adult with an advanced solid tumor such as melanoma, head and neck, liver or kidney cancer. Each CDR3 is given without its conserved first and last residue. Fields, in order: clone size, J gene, V gene, CDR3 protein. The size of a clone is reported for some rows only, either as once, few or many, or as a class for expanded clones.

abundance: NA; j_gene: TRBJ2-1; v_gene: TRBV6-4; CDR3aa: ASSDSSLGQGFDEQF
abundance: once; j_gene: TRBJ1-2; v_gene: TRBV7-2; CDR3aa: ASSYPGRFNYGYT
abundance: NA; j_gene: TRBJ1-4; v_gene: TRBV6-1; CDR3aa: ASSDGTVNEKLF
abundance: NA; j_gene: TRBJ1-2; v_gene: TRBV19; CDR3aa: ASSLSGRFLYGYT
abundance: NA; j_gene: TRBJ2-3; v_gene: TRBV6-6; CDR3aa: ASQMIVGSTDTQY
abundance: once; j_gene: TRBJ1-5; v_gene: TRBV6-1; CDR3aa: ASSASDRATTNQPQH
abundance: NA; j_gene: TRBJ1-3; v_gene: TRBV5-8; CDR3aa: ASSLAFSGNTIY
abundance: NA; j_gene: TRBJ2-5; v_gene: TRBV5-1; CDR3aa: ASSLAEGPQY
abundance: NA; j_gene: TRBJ2-2; v_gene: TRBV7-7; CDR3aa: ASSRVVTGELF
abundance: NA; j_gene: TRBJ2-3; v_gene: TRBV6-5; CDR3aa: ASSSGRRGDTQY
abundance: NA; j_gene: TRBJ2-2; v_gene: TRBV19; CDR3aa: ASSRDTVTGELF
abundance: NA; j_gene: TRBJ1-1; v_gene: TRBV7-2; CDR3aa: ASSSQHASVAF
abundance: once; j_gene: TRBJ2-5; v_gene: TRBV5-8; CDR3aa: ASSHSGTGEGETQY
abundance: many; j_gene: TRBJ1-5; v_gene: TRBV4-2; CDR3aa: ASSQDPTGLNQPQH
abundance: NA; j_gene: TRBJ2-5; v_gene: TRBV11-3; CDR3aa: ASSLGTGEETQY
abundance: NA; j_gene: TRBJ2-7; v_gene: TRBV30; CDR3aa: AWAQGTYEQY
abundance: NA; j_gene: TRBJ2-3; v_gene: TRBV5-1; CDR3aa: ASSRSGPKTSTDTQY
abundance: NA; j_gene: TRBJ1-5; v_gene: TRBV28; CDR3aa: ASSPVVGEHQPQH
abundance: NA; j_gene: TRBJ2-5; v_gene: TRBV5-1; CDR3aa: ASSLGGLAGARETQY
abundance: NA; j_gene: TRBJ1-2; v_gene: TRBV19; CDR3aa: ASSRRGQGFHGYT
abundance: NA; j_gene: TRBJ2-7; v_gene: TRBV9; CDR3aa: ASSFLYEQY
abundance: NA; j_gene: TRBJ2-2; v_gene: TRBV19; CDR3aa: ASKIGGPNTGELF
abundance: NA; j_gene: TRBJ2-1; v_gene: TRBV6-5; CDR3aa: ASTHPGTREQF
abundance: once; j_gene: TRBJ2-2; v_gene: TRBV18; CDR3aa: ASSPPKGTGQNTGELF
abundance: once; j_gene: TRBJ2-3; v_gene: TRBV10-1; CDR3aa: ASSRTGGEDTQY